This TCR beta chain is drawn from a study of blood T cell repertoires in COVID-19. Study-level information: Samples of COVID-19 (acute and convalescent) were obtained from the United States, Italy and Spain. From T cells, B-cell-depleted T cells, or PBMCs came the material, which was cDNA or gDNA.

In the original workflow: How many nucleated cells were present was estimated from reference gene primer amplification. Assay: immunoSEQ multiplex PCR; the TCRdb copy retains only in-frame clones and omits some. That table supplies the V and J calls and clone size; D and trimming were determined from the DNA. The sample holds roughly 300,000 clones; 75% to 95% are singletons and the top ten take roughly 7%. This clonotype originated in a woman in her twenties or thirties with COVID-19, enrolled during active disease. Sequencing used peripheral blood.

The CDR3 loop reads CAIGVPDTQYF. CDR3 DNA: TGTGCCATCGGGGTCCCAGATACGCAGTATTTT. This chain joins TRBV27 and TRBJ2-3; D might be TRBD2 (5 bases). This CDR3 region has 11 residues. Trimming took off 10 bases at V and 4 bases at J, with 9 bases between the two ends. Germline CDR1 MNHEY, CDR2 SMNVEV (reference sequence).